The rows below give T cell receptor beta chains drawn from one sample of a study of CD4 T cells in relation to SARS-CoV-2 and coronaviruses. Sequenced by immunoSEQ multiplex PCR; TCRdb stores in-frame clones only, minus some. The repertoire has 24,000 or so clones, about four fifths of them found once; the top ten carry roughly an eighth. The antigens of these receptors remain unknown. The sample taken for sequencing was CD4+ T cells from PBMCs, cultured in vitro. Source of these receptors: a human donor in good health. The CDR3 runs from the conserved cysteine through the conserved F or W. D genes are given only for firm matches. Some rows have no size entry. The others give once, few or many, or a class for an expanded clone.

cdr3_nt,cdr3_aa,d_call,clone_size,v_call,j_call
TGCGCCAGCAGCCAGGGACAGCTAGACTATGGCTACACCTTC,CASSQGQLDYGYTF,TRBD1,NA,TRBV4-1,TRBJ1-2
TGCGCCAGCAGCATGACTCAGGGCTTAACTGAAGCTTTCTTT,CASSMTQGLTEAFF,NA,NA,TRBV5-1,TRBJ1-1
TGTGCCAGCAACGGGCGGGCCTACAATGAGCAGTTCTTC,CASNGRAYNEQFF,NA,NA,TRBV2,TRBJ2-1
TGTGCCAGCAGCTACAGACTAGCCAACACCGGGGAGCTGTTTTTT,CASSYRLANTGELFF,TRBD2,few,TRBV7-2,TRBJ2-2
TGTGCCAGCAGCCAAGATCAAGGCCGTACGGTTTACGAGCAGTACTTC,CASSQDQGRTVYEQYF,NA,NA,TRBV3-1/TRBV3-2,TRBJ2-7
TGCAGCGGGGGGGCGGGAGGGGAGACCCAGTACTTC,CSGGAGGETQYF,TRBD2,NA,TRBV29-1,TRBJ2-5
TGTGCCAGCTCACCACCGACCCGGGCAGATACGCAGTATTTT,CASSPPTRADTQYF,NA,NA,TRBV18,TRBJ2-3
TGTGCCAGCAGTAATTCTAAGGGCGCGATCACTGAAGCTTTCTTT,CASSNSKGAITEAFF,NA,few,TRBV28,TRBJ1-1
TGTGCCAGCAGCTTGGCATGGGGGTTTGGCTACGAGCAGTACTTC,CASSLAWGFGYEQYF,NA,few,TRBV5-8,TRBJ2-7
TGTGCCAGCAGCTTAGTCGGGACTAGCGGGTCGTACGAGCAGTACTTC,CASSLVGTSGSYEQYF,TRBD2,NA,TRBV11-2,TRBJ2-7
TGTGCCAGCAGTGTGTGGGGCCCACAGTACTTC,CASSVWGPQYF,NA,NA,TRBV2,TRBJ2-7
TGTGCCAGCAGCTTACTCCGGGAGGAGGAGACCCAGTACTTC,CASSLLREEETQYF,TRBD2,NA,TRBV7-9,TRBJ2-5
TGTGCCAGCAGTCCTAGGCCCACAGGGGCTGGAAACACTGAAGCTTTCTTT,CASSPRPTGAGNTEAFF,TRBD1,NA,TRBV28,TRBJ1-1
TGTGCCAGTAGGCCGGACAGACCGATCACTGAAGCTTTCTTT,CASRPDRPITEAFF,NA,NA,TRBV19,TRBJ1-1
TGTGCCAGCTCACCACGCGGGGTCGTAGCGAGCTCCTACGAGCAGTACTTC,CASSPRGVVASSYEQYF,NA,NA,TRBV18,TRBJ2-7